Below are 11 T cell receptor beta chains sequenced from a single sample in a study of OX40 agonist ivuxolimab in advanced cancers. Here immunoSEQ multiplex PCR was the method, and the copy in TCRdb shows in-frame clones only, minus some. Found here are roughly 14,000 clones, roughly 78% of them singletons; the top ten hold approximately 14%. The source material was CD4+ or CD8+ T cells sorted from blood, sampled in a trial of the OX40 agonist ivuxolimab. All receptors come from an adult with an advanced solid tumor such as melanoma, head and neck, liver or kidney cancer.

J is TRBJ1-1 and V is TRBV2; D is unclear. This CDR3 comprises 14 residues. Deletions cut 6 bases from V and 0 bases from J, with 11 bases between. Germline assignment: CDR1 SNHLY and CDR2 FYNNEI. CDR3 residues: CASRSTPMNTEAFF. The CDR3 DNA reads TGTGCCAGCAGATCGACACCAATGAACACTGAAGCTTTCTTT.

The chain carries TRBV7-8 and TRBJ2-2; D gene ambiguous. V lost 1 base and J 1 base, leaving 1 base between the germline ends. CDR1 is SGHVS, CDR2 FQNEAQ, per germline. This CDR3 spans 13 amino acids. CDR3 coding DNA: TGTGCCAGCAGCTTAGGGAACACCGGGGAGCTGTTTTTT. This codes for CASSLGNTGELFF.

For the CDR3, the DNA is TGTGCCAGCAGCCATGGACAGGGCGGCCCTGAAGCTTTCTTT. It translates to CASSHGQGGPEAFF. The V and J genes are TRBV9 and TRBJ1-1; 8 bases agree with TRBD1. Germline-derived CDR1 and CDR2 are SGDLS and YYNGEE. The CDR3 contains 14 residues. Trimming removed 4 bases from V and 6 bases from J; junction bases left unmatched: 8.

The genes are TRBV9 and TRBJ2-2; D is unresolved. Trimming pared 2 bases from V and 7 bases from J, leaving 3 bases between. Germline CDR1 SGDLS, CDR2 YYNGEE. The CDR3 runs to 11 residues. The CDR3 sequence: CASSVHGELFF. CDR3 sequence (DNA): TGTGCCAGCAGCGTCCACGGGGAGCTGTTTTTT.

The J gene is TRBJ1-1, the V gene TRBV5-6; D is ambiguous. The CDR3 loop spans 13 amino acids. The V and J ends lost 0 bases and 5 bases respectively, with 8 bases between them. From germline, CDR1 is SGHDT and CDR2 YYEEEE. The CDR3 sequence: CASSLGARTEAFF. CDR3 coding DNA: TGTGCCAGCAGCTTGGGGGCAAGGACTGAAGCTTTCTTT.

This clone was counted a single time. V gene TRBV7-6 combines with J gene TRBJ2-7, with 7 bases matching TRBD1. CDR3 length equals 14 residues. V shed 1 base, J shed 1 base, and the junction held 1 base outside the gene matches. Per the germline V gene, CDR1 is SGHVS and CDR2 is FNYEAQ. The CDR3 region is CASSLETGSYEQYF. As DNA, the CDR3 is TGTGCCAGCAGCTTAGAGACAGGGTCCTACGAGCAGTACTTC.

The chain combines TRBV27 with TRBJ1-5; tentative D call: TRBD1 (5 bases). CDR1 MNHEY and CDR2 SMNVEV come from the germline V gene (reference sequence). The CDR3 covers 15 residues. V lost 2 bases and J 2 bases, leaving 10 bases between the germline ends. The CDR3 sequence: CASSLGGNGNQPQHF. CDR3 coding DNA: TGTGCCAGCAGTTTAGGGGGGAACGGCAATCAGCCCCAGCATTTT.

By share of the sample, this clone is medium-sized (0.01 to 0.1%). The chain couples TRBV7-3 to TRBJ1-3; D might be TRBD1 (6 bases). V was trimmed by 5 bases and J by 2 bases, leaving 7 bases between them. This CDR3 is 13 amino acids long. The germline V gene has CDR1 SGHTA and CDR2 FQGTGA. CDR3 bases: TGTGCCAGCAGCGCAGGGGCTGGAAACACCATATATTTT. Encoded protein: CASSAGAGNTIYF.

This clone was seen a few times. The chain is built from TRBV13 and TRBJ1-1, with a weak D call TRBD1 (6 bases). CDR3 length: 15 residues. CDR1 and CDR2 (germline): PRHDT, FYEKMQ (reference sequence). Between the trimmed V and J ends, which lost 1 base and 1 base, there was a span of 10 bases. The CDR3 DNA follows: TGTGCCAGCAGCTTAGAGGACAGAAAGAACACTGAAGCTTTCTTT. This codes for CASSLEDRKNTEAFF.

The CDR3, as DNA: TGTGCCACCGCAACTAGGGTTTCTGGCTACACCTTC. It codes for CATATRVSGYTF. The J gene is TRBJ1-2, the V gene TRBV5-4; D is undetermined. V dropped 9 bases and J dropped 7 bases, with 16 bases sitting between them. CDR1 and CDR2 (germline): SGHNT, YYREEE (reference sequence). CDR3 length: 12 amino acids.

The chain carries TRBV27 and TRBJ2-7; 9 bases are shared with TRBD1. The CDR3 sequence is 15 residues long. The germline gives CDR1 MNHEY, CDR2 SMNVEV (reference sequence). Losses at the gene ends were 5 bases for V and 5 bases for J; bases not matched to a gene: 10. CDR3 nucleotides: TGTGCCAGCAGTACCGGGACAGGGAAATTGGACGAGCAGTACTTC. Translated: CASSTGTGKLDEQYF.